This entry lists 25 T cell receptor beta chains sequenced from one sample in a study of blood T cell repertoires in COVID-19. Measured with immunoSEQ multiplex PCR; TCRdb has only the in-frame clones, and not every one. Seen here are over 250,000 clones, around 82% observed once, and the top ten hold approximately 9%. The sample comprised peripheral blood. The receptor set was obtained from a woman in her 50s who had recovered from COVID-19.

This chain uses TRBV9 with TRBJ1-1; TRBD1 matches at 8 bases. The CDR3 spans 16 residues. Losses at the gene ends were 3 bases for V and 4 bases for J; bases not matched to a gene: 11. Germline values: CDR1 SGDLS, CDR2 YYNGEE. This chain's CDR3 is CASSALETTGGTEAFF. The CDR3 bases are TGTGCCAGCAGCGCGCTCGAAACCACAGGGGGCACTGAAGCTTTCTTT.

V is TRBV11-2 and J is TRBJ1-4, with D uncertain. V lost 2 bases, J lost 8 bases, and 18 bases lay in between. The CDR3 is 16 amino acids. Germline CDR1 SGHAT, CDR2 FQNNGV. CDR3 in amino acids: CASSLSGLPGGEKLFF. CDR3 DNA sequence: TGTGCCAGCAGCTTAAGTGGGCTACCAGGCGGGGAAAAACTGTTTTTT.

This clone has more than one count but fewer than ten. The V and J genes are TRBV7-9 and TRBJ2-7; 7 nucleotides agree with TRBD2. This CDR3 spans 14 amino acids. With V trimmed by 1 base and J by 7 bases, 7 bases remained unmatched. In germline, CDR1 is SEHNR, CDR2 FQNEAQ (reference sequence). The CDR3 sequence is CASSLVGGSQEQYF. CDR3 DNA sequence: TGTGCCAGCAGCTTAGTGGGAGGGAGTCAAGAGCAGTACTTC. Full variable domain (remainder filled in from reference TRBV7-9 and TRBJ2-7): DTGVSQNPRHKITKRGQNVTFRCDPISEHNRLYWYRQTLGQGPEFLTYFQNEAQLEKSRLLSDRFSAERPKGSFSTLEIQRTEQGDSAMYLCASSLVGGSQEQYFGPGTRLTVT.

This chain uses TRBV15 with TRBJ2-1; 11 nucleotides line up with TRBD2. The CDR3 is made up of 16 amino acids. In germline, CDR1 is LNHNV, CDR2 YYDKDF (reference sequence). Trimming cost V 3 bases and J 4 bases; bases outside gene matches: 5. This CDR3 is CATSSGTSGPYNEQFF. CDR3 nucleotide sequence: TGTGCCACCAGCAGCGGGACTAGCGGACCGTACAATGAGCAGTTCTTC.

This chain joins TRBV6-6 and TRBJ1-2, with TRBD1 as a possible D gene (5 bases). V lost 0 bases, J lost 4 bases, and 15 bases lay in between. This CDR3 contains 16 residues. Germline CDR1 and CDR2: MNHNY and SVGAGI (reference sequence). Written as DNA, the CDR3 is TGTGCCAGCAGTTACTCGGGGGGTGAGGGCTCCTATGGCTACACCTTC. Translation gives CASSYSGGEGSYGYTF.

This chain joins TRBV9 and TRBJ2-2, with D tentatively TRBD1 (5 bases). Trimming removed 0 bases from V and 4 bases from J, with 10 bases in between. Germline CDR1 SGDLS, CDR2 YYNGEE. This CDR3 comprises 15 residues. CDR3 loop: CASSVGGESTGELFF. The CDR3 DNA is TGTGCCAGCAGCGTAGGGGGCGAGAGCACCGGGGAGCTGTTTTTT. Variable domain in full (rest from reference TRBV9 and TRBJ2-2): DSGVTQTPKHLITATGQRVTLRCSPRSGDLSVYWYQQSLDQGLQFLIQYYNGEERAKGNILERFSAQQFPDLHSELNLSSLELGDSALYFCASSVGGESTGELFFGEGSRLTVL.

The chain links TRBV9 to TRBJ2-1; TRBD1 matches 9 bases. The junction had 8 bases not matched to a gene; V was cut back by 2 bases and J by 8 bases. This CDR3 contains 15 residues. Germline V lookup: CDR1 SGDLS, CDR2 YYNGEE. The CDR3 DNA reads as TGTGCCAGCAGCGTGGCCGGGACAGGGATATATGAGCAGTTCTTC. It specifies CASSVAGTGIYEQFF.

The V and J genes are TRBV19 and TRBJ1-1; D possibly corresponds to TRBD1 (6 bases). Germline-derived CDR1 and CDR2 are LNHDA and SQIVND (reference sequence). Trimming left V 4 bases short and J 3 bases short, with 9 bases between. The CDR3 extends over 13 amino acids. The CDR3 here is CASSKGDHTEAFF. CDR3 nucleotide sequence: TGTGCCAGTAGTAAGGGGGACCACACTGAAGCTTTCTTT.

A single count supports this clone. The rearrangement joins TRBV7-9 to TRBJ2-3; weak D call: TRBD1 (5 bases). V lost 5 bases to trimming and J lost 4 bases, with 22 bases between them. CDR1 SEHNR and CDR2 FQNEAQ come from the germline V gene (reference sequence). CDR3 size: 17 residues. The CDR3 DNA reads TGTGCCAGCAGCCCTACAAGGGGTAACCTGGAAGCAGATACGCAGTATTTT. Amino acids: CASSPTRGNLEADTQYF. Looking up the rest from reference TRBV7-9 and TRBJ2-3 gives the full variable domain: DTGVSQNPRHKITKRGQNVTFRCDPISEHNRLYWYRQTLGQGPEFLTYFQNEAQLEKSRLLSDRFSAERPKGSFSTLEIQRTEQGDSAMYLCASSPTRGNLEADTQYFGPGTRLTVL.

The chain has TRBV6-5 and TRBJ1-2; a weak D match, TRBD1 (6 bases). Per the germline V gene, CDR1 is MNHEY and CDR2 is SVGAGI. V was shortened by 10 bases and J by 6 bases, with 15 bases between the two germline ends. The CDR3 contains 12 residues. The CDR3, as DNA: TGTGCCATCTCGAGCGGGGGGCATGGCTACACCTTC. Protein product: CAISSGGHGYTF.

The chain has TRBV2 and TRBJ2-6; TRBD1 might be the D (6 bases). The V and J ends lost 6 bases and 0 bases respectively, with 9 bases between them. This CDR3 has 15 residues. CDR1 SNHLY and CDR2 FYNNEI come from the germline V gene. The CDR3: CASRTGLSGANVLTF. The CDR3 bases are TGTGCCAGCAGGACAGGACTCTCTGGGGCCAACGTCCTGACTTTC.

The chain has TRBV7-2 and TRBJ2-7; D might be TRBD1 (6 bases). Trimming pared 3 bases from V and 6 bases from J, leaving 9 bases between. CDR3 length: 12 residues. The germline CDR1 and CDR2 sequences are SGHTA and FQGNSA. The CDR3 DNA reads TGTGCCAGCAGCTTTGGGGGCGGCGAGCAGTACTTC. It is translated as CASSFGGGEQYF. Full variable domain (rest looked up from reference TRBV7-2 and TRBJ2-7): GAGVSQSPSNKVTEKGKDVELRCDPISGHTALYWYRQSLGQGLEFLIYFQGNSAPDKSGLPSDRFSAERTGGSVSTLTIQRTQQEDSAVYLCASSFGGGEQYFGPGTRLTVT.

The chain recombines TRBV9 with TRBJ1-2; D is unresolved. Germline values: CDR1 SGDLS, CDR2 YYNGEE. The CDR3 consists of 14 residues. Trimming removed 0 bases at V and 2 bases at J, with 8 bases between. The CDR3 DNA reads TGTGCCAGCAGCGTAGCTTCAGGCAACTATGGCTACACCTTC. Residues: CASSVASGNYGYTF.

The chain carries TRBV11-2 and TRBJ1-6; D is perhaps TRBD1 (5 bases). Trimming removed 0 bases from V and 10 bases from J, with 10 bases in between. This CDR3 comprises 14 residues. The germline CDR1 and CDR2 sequences are SGHAT and FQNNGV. CDR3 residues: CASSLELEGSPLHF. The CDR3 region has the DNA TGTGCCAGCAGCTTAGAGCTGGAGGGGTCACCCCTCCACTTT.

DNA for the CDR3: TGCGCCAGCAGCCAAGATTCAAGGAGGCAGCTCTATGGCTACACCTTC. Amino acid sequence: CASSQDSRRQLYGYTF. The genes are TRBV4-3 and TRBJ1-2, with D uncertain. This CDR3 spans 16 amino acids. Deletions cut 0 bases from V and 4 bases from J, with 15 bases between. CDR1 and CDR2 (germline): LGHNA, YSLEER.

The chain has TRBV5-1 and TRBJ1-5; no firm D call. CDR3 length: 17 residues. V was pared by 0 bases and J by 3 bases, with 16 bases between. Germline CDR1 is SGHRS and CDR2 is YFSETQ. CDR3 in amino acids: CASSLVPASGNNQPQHF. CDR3 nucleotide sequence: TGCGCCAGCAGCTTGGTCCCGGCATCGGGGAACAATCAGCCCCAGCATTTT.

The genes are TRBV28 and TRBJ2-1; 7 bases are a match to TRBD2. CDR3 length: 17 amino acids. Trimming took 3 bases from V and 6 from J; bases not matched to a gene: 14. The V gene's germline CDR1 is MDHEN and CDR2 SYDVKM. In DNA form, the CDR3 reads TGTGCCAGCAGTTTTTCCCAGATAGCGGGCGCGGGCAATGAGCAGTTCTTC. As protein: CASSFSQIAGAGNEQFF.

V is TRBV6-2 or TRBV6-3 and J is TRBJ2-1; TRBD2 matches 9 bases. V trimming: 5 bases; J trimming: 0 bases; junction bases outside the gene matches: 14. The CDR3 covers 19 residues. Germline CDR1 is MNHEY and CDR2 is SVGEGT. The CDR3 sequence is CASSALFGSGGTSYNEQFF. In DNA form, the CDR3 reads TGTGCCAGCAGTGCCCTCTTTGGTAGCGGGGGAACCTCCTACAATGAGCAGTTCTTC.

This chain uses TRBV7-9 with TRBJ2-2; possible D gene TRBD1, 6 bases. Germline lookup yields CDR1 SEHNR and CDR2 FQNEAQ (reference sequence). The CDR3 has 18 amino acids. Trimming took off 3 bases at V and 3 bases at J, with 20 bases between the two ends. CDR3 DNA sequence: TGTGCCAGCAGCTTTTCCCCAACAGGGTCGTGGGACACCGGGGAGCTGTTTTTT. The encoded protein is CASSFSPTGSWDTGELFF.

The chain has TRBV21-1 and TRBJ2-3; TRBD1, as called in the table, went unchecked against the DNA. TRBV21-1 is termed a pseudogene. The CDR3 is made up of 17 amino acids. The CDR3 sequence: CASSRKDTPGVSDTQYF. DNA of the CDR3: TGTGCCAGCAGCAGAAAGGACACCCCAGGGGTTTCAGATACGCAGTATTTT.

DNA for the CDR3: TGTGCCAGCAGTGAACGAGGGGGATATTCACCCCTCCACTTT. Its translation: CASSERGGYSPLHF. The chain couples TRBV2 to TRBJ1-6; D perhaps matches TRBD1 (6 bases). The CDR3 covers 14 residues. Trimming took off 2 bases at V and 8 bases at J, with 10 bases between the two ends. Germline values: CDR1 SNHLY, CDR2 FYNNEI.

The chain carries TRBV9 and TRBJ2-7; 13 positions match TRBD2. This CDR3 is 15 amino acids long. From germline, CDR1 is SGDLS and CDR2 YYNGEE. V lost 2 bases and J lost 6; bases outside the gene matches: 5. For the CDR3, the DNA is TGTGCCAGCAGCGTGGGGGGACTAGCGGGAACCGAGCAGTACTTC. As protein: CASSVGGLAGTEQYF.

This clone has a single count. This chain links TRBV12-3 or TRBV12-4 with TRBJ2-7, with a tentative D call TRBD2 (5 bases). V shed 3 bases and J shed 0 bases, with 6 bases lying between them. This CDR3 contains 13 residues. CDR3 region: CASSLAGSYEQYF. The CDR3 bases are TGTGCCAGCAGTTTGGCGGGCTCCTACGAGCAGTACTTC.

This clone was found a few times. As DNA, the CDR3 is TGTGCCAGCAGCTTGGAACAATCCTACGAGCAGTACTTC. Protein sequence: CASSLEQSYEQYF. The V gene is TRBV5-8, the J gene TRBJ2-7; D uncertain. Germline V gene lookup returns CDR1 SGHTS and CDR2 YDEGEE. The CDR3 runs to 13 residues. V dropped 0 bases and J dropped 1 base, with 5 bases sitting between them.

This clone was counted a single time. The chain carries TRBV6-5 and TRBJ1-1, with 7 bases that match TRBD1. Germline trimming cut 6 bases from V and 7 bases from J; bases unmatched to any gene: 11. In germline, CDR1 is MNHEY, CDR2 SVGAGI. The length of the CDR3 is 14 residues. The CDR3 spells CASRATTGVSEAFF. DNA for the CDR3: TGTGCCAGCAGAGCTACAACAGGGGTGAGTGAAGCTTTCTTT.